This T cell receptor (beta chain) was obtained from a study of cytomegalovirus exposure and HLA in healthy donors. Study-wide findings and caveats: The dataset shows that most TCR sequences were rare, while some public TCRs occurred in many donors.

As to this clone: Its antigen is as yet unknown.

The study ran its PCR with 60 Vbeta and 13 Jbeta primers. Sequenced by immunoSEQ multiplex PCR; TCRdb stores in-frame clones only, minus some. This table holds about 190,000 clones, over 80% found once. Trimming removed 3 bases at V and 2 bases at J, with 8 bases between. The V gene's germline CDR1 is SGHRS and CDR2 YFSETQ. This CDR3 has 14 residues. This chain links TRBV5-1 with TRBJ1-4; D remains unclear. The origin of this receptor is a man aged 25 to 40 in good health and CMV-seronegative. What was sequenced was PBMCs. The CDR3 reads CASSSTSTNEKLFF. CDR3 coding DNA: TGCGCCAGCAGCTCCACTAGCACTAATGAAAAACTGTTTTTT. Using reference TRBV5-1 and TRBJ1-4 for the parts outside the CDR3, the full variable domain is KAGVTQTPRYLIKTRGQQVTLSCSPISGHRSVSWYQQTPGQGLQFLFEYFSETQRNKGNFPGRFSGRQFSNSRSEMNVSTLELGDSALYLCASSSTSTNEKLFFGSGTQLSVL.